The 5 T cell receptor beta chains below were found in one sample sequenced in a study of cytomegalovirus exposure and HLA in healthy donors. The primer mix had 60 Vbeta and 13 Jbeta primers. This table comes from immunoSEQ multiplex PCR, and its TCRdb copy is limited to in-frame clones, with some not included. The sample yields 100,000 or so clones, about 74% seen once. The sequenced material came from PBMCs. The receptors derive from a woman in her late teens or twenties in good health and CMV-seropositive.

V and J are TRBV27 and TRBJ1-5, with D possibly TRBD1 on 5 matching bases. V lost 7 bases and J 7 bases, leaving 14 bases between the germline ends. Germline lookup yields CDR1 MNHEY and CDR2 SMNVEV (reference sequence). This CDR3 is built from 13 residues. DNA for the CDR3: TGTGCCAGCACCGGGGGTTTCGGGCAGCCCCAGCATTTT. It specifies CASTGGFGQPQHF.

This clone was detected only a few times. V and J are TRBV5-6 and TRBJ2-5, with D possibly being TRBD1 (6 bases). Trimming pared 4 bases from V and 5 bases from J, leaving 18 bases between. Per the germline V gene, CDR1 is SGHDT and CDR2 is YYEEEE. This CDR3 contains 15 residues. CDR3 sequence reads: CASSTGTSSRETQYF. The DNA of the CDR3 is TGTGCCAGCAGCACCGGGACATCAAGCAGGGAGACCCAGTACTTC.

The chain recombines TRBV5-1 with TRBJ2-6; D is ambiguous. Trimming shortened V by 2 bases and J by 0 bases, and 18 bases separated the two germline ends. The germline CDR1 and CDR2 sequences are SGHRS and YFSETQ. The CDR3 is 19 amino acids. The DNA of the CDR3 is TGCGCCAGCAGCTTCCCCTATTTCCTCCCTCTCTCTGGGGCCAACGTCCTGACTTTC. Translated: CASSFPYFLPLSGANVLTF.

The J gene is TRBJ2-7, the V gene TRBV5-1, with 12 bases fitting TRBD2. The V gene's germline CDR1 is SGHRS and CDR2 YFSETQ. The CDR3 is 16 residues long. Trimming took 1 base from V and 6 from J; bases not matched to a gene: 8. Here the CDR3 reads CASSLSLAGGPGEQYF. The DNA for the CDR3 is TGCGCCAGCAGCTTGTCCCTAGCGGGAGGGCCCGGCGAGCAGTACTTC. Variable domain in full (rest from reference TRBV5-1 and TRBJ2-7): KAGVTQTPRYLIKTRGQQVTLSCSPISGHRSVSWYQQTPGQGLQFLFEYFSETQRNKGNFPGRFSGRQFSNSRSEMNVSTLELGDSALYLCASSLSLAGGPGEQYFGPGTRLTVT.

The CDR3 loop reads CASSTHRVLREKLFF. Here the CDR3 DNA reads TGTGCCAGCAGCACCCACAGGGTCCTCAGGGAAAAACTGTTTTTT. The J gene is TRBJ1-4, the V gene TRBV13, with D possibly being TRBD1 (6 bases). The germline gives CDR1 PRHDT, CDR2 FYEKMQ (reference sequence). This CDR3 region has 15 residues. V was shortened by 5 bases and J by 8 bases, with 18 bases between the two germline ends. The variable domain in full, completed from reference TRBV13 and TRBJ1-4, reads AAGVIQSPRHLIKEKRETATLKCYPIPRHDTVYWYQQGPGQDPQFLISFYEKMQSDKGSIPDRFSAQQFSDYHSELNMSSLELGDSALYFCASSTHRVLREKLFFGSGTQLSVL.